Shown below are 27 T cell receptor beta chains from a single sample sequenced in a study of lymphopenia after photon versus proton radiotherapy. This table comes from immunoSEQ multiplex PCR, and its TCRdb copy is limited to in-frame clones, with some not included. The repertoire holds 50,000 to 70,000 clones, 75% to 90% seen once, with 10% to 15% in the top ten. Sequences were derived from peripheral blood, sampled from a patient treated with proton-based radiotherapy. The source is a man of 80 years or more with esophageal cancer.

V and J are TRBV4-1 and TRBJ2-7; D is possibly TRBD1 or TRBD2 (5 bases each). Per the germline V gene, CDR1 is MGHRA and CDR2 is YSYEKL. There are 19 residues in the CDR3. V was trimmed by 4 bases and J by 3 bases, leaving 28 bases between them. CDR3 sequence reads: CASSPLLEPTGRSFYEQYF. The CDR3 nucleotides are TGCGCCAGCAGCCCGCTATTGGAACCAACGGGACGGAGCTTCTACGAGCAGTACTTC.

The CDR3 spells CASSRGGRDEQFF. Here the CDR3 DNA reads TGTGCCAGCAGTCGGGGGGGCCGGGATGAGCAGTTCTTC. V is TRBV6-5 and J is TRBJ2-1; the match to TRBD2 covers 8 bases. The CDR3 is 13 residues long. Per the germline V gene, CDR1 is MNHEY and CDR2 is SVGAGI. The V segment lost 5 bases and the J segment 8 bases; nucleotides outside the gene matches: 5.

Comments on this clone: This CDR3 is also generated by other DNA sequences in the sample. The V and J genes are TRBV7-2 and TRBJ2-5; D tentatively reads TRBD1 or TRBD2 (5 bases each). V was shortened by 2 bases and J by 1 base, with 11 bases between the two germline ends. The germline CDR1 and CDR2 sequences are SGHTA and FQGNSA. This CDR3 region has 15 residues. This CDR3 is CASSLLRGRQETQYF. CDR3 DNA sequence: TGTGCCAGCAGCTTACTTCGGGGACGCCAAGAGACCCAGTACTTC.

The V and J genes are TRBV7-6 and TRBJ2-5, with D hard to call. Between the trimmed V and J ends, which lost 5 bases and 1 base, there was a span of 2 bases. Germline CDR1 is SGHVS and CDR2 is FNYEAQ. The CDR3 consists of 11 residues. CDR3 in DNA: TGTGCCAGCAGCCCCCAAGAGACCCAGTACTTC. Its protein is CASSPQETQYF. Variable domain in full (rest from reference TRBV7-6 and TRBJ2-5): GAGVSQSPRYKVTKRGQDVALRCDPISGHVSLYWYRQALGQGPEFLTYFNYEAQQDKSGLPNDRFSAERPEGSISTLTIQRTEQRDSAMYRCASSPQETQYFGPGTRLLVL.

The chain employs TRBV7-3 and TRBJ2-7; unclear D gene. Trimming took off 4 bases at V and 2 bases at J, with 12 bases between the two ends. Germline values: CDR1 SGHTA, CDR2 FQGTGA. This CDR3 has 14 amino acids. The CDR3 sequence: CASSSGPGTYEQYF. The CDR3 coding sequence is TGTGCCAGCAGCTCAGGTCCAGGAACCTACGAGCAGTACTTC. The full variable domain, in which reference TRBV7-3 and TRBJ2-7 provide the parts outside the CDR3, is GAGVSQTPSNKVTEKGKYVELRCDPISGHTALYWYRQSLGQGPEFLIYFQGTGAADDSGLPNDRFFAVRPEGSVSTLKIQRTERGDSAVYLCASSSGPGTYEQYFGPGTRLTVT.

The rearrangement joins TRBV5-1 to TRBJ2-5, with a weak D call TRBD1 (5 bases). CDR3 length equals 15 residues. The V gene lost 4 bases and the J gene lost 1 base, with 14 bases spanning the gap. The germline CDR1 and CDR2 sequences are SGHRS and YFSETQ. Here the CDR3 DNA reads TGCGCCAGCAGCATTTCGGGCACAGGCCAAGAGACCCAGTACTTC. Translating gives CASSISGTGQETQYF.

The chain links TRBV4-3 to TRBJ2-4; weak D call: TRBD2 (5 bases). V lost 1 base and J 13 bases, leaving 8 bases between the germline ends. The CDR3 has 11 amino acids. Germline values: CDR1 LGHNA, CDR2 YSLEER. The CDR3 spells CASSQGRGQYF. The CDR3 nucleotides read TGCGCCAGCAGCCAAGGTCGAGGGCAGTACTTC.

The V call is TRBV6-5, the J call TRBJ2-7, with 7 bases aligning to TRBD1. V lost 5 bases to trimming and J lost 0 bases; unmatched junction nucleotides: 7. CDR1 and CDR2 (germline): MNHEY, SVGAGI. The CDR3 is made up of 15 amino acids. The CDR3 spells CASSPTDRSSYEQYF. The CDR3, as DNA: TGTGCCAGCAGTCCCACGGACAGGAGCTCCTACGAGCAGTACTTC.

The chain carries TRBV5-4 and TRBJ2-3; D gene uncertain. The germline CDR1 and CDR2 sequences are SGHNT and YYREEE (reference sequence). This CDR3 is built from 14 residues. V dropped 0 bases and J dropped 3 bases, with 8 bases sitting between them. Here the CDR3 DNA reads TGTGCCAGCAGCTTGGGGGGATTTACAGATACGCAGTATTTT. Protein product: CASSLGGFTDTQYF.

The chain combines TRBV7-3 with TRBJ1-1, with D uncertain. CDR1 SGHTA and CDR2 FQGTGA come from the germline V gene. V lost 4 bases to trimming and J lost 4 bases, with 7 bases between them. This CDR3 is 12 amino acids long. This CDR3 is CASSSGGTEAFF. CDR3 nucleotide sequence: TGTGCCAGCAGCTCCGGAGGCACTGAAGCTTTCTTT.

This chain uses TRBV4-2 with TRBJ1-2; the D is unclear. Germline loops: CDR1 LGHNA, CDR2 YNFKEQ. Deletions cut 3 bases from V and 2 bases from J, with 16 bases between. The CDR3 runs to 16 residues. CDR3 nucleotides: TGTGCCAGCAGCCAGTTCGGGCGGACTTTAAACTATGGCTACACCTTC. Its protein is CASSQFGRTLNYGYTF.

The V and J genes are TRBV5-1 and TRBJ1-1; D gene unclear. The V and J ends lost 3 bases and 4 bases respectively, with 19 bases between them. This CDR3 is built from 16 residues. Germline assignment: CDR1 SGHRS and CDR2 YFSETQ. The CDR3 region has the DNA TGCGCCAGCAGCTCGGCGGGCGTCAGCCAAGGCACTGAAGCTTTCTTT. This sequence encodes CASSSAGVSQGTEAFF.

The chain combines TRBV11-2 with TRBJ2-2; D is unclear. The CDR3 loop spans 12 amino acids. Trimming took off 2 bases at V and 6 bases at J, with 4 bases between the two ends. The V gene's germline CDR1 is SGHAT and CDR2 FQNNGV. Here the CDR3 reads CASSLNAGELFF. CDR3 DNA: TGTGCCAGCAGCTTAAACGCCGGGGAGCTGTTTTTT.

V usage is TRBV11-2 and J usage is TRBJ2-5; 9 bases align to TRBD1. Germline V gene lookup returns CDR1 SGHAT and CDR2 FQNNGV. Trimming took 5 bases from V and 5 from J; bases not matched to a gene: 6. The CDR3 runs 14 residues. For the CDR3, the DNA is TGTGCCAGCAGCGGGGGACAGGGTGGGGAGACCCAGTACTTC. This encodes CASSGGQGGETQYF.

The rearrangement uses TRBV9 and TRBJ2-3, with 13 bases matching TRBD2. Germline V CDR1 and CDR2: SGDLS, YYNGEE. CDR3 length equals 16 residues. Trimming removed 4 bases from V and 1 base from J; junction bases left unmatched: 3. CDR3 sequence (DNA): TGTGCCAGCAGCCCTGGGACTAGCGGGGGCACAGATACGCAGTATTTT. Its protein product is CASSPGTSGGTDTQYF.

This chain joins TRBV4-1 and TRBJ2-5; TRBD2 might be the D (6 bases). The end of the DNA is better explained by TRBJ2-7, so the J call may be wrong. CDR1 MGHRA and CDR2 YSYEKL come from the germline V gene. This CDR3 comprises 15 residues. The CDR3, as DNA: TGCGCCAGCAGCCCTTCGGGACTTAGCTCCTACGAGCAGTACTTC. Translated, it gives CASSPSGLSSYEQYF.

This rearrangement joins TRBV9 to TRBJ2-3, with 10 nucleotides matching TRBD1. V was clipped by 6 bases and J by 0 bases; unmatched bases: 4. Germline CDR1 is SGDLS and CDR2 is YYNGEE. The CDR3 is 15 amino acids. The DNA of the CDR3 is TGTGCCAGCACCAGGACAGGGGGAAGCACAGATACGCAGTATTTT. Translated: CASTRTGGSTDTQYF.

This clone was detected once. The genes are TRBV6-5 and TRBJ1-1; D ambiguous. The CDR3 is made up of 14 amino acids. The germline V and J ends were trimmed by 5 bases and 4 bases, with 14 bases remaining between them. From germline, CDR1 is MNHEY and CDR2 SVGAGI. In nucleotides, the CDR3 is TGTGCCAGCAGTCGGGGAGCTTTGGGCACTGAAGCTTTCTTT. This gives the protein CASSRGALGTEAFF.

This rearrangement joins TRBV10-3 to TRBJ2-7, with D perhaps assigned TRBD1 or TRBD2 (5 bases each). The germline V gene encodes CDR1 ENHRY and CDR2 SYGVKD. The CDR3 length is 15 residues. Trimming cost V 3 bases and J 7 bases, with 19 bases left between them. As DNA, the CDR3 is TGTGCCATCAGTGACCAAGGGACCCGGAGTTTAGAGCAGTACTTC. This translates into CAISDQGTRSLEQYF.

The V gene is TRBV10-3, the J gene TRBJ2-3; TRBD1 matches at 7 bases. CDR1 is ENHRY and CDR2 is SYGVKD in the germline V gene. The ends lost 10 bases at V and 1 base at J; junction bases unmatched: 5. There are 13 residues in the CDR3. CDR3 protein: CATMTGRTDTQYF. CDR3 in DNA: TGTGCCACCATGACAGGGCGCACAGATACGCAGTATTTT.

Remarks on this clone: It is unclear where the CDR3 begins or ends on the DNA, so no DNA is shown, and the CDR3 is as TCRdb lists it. CDR3 loop: CASSWGSGSRLVF. V gene TRBV19 combines with J gene TRBJ2-7; the D segment call TRBD2 is taken from the table without a DNA check. The V gene's germline CDR1 is LNHDA and CDR2 SQIVND (reference sequence). Inclusive of both ends, the CDR3 amounts to 13 amino acids.

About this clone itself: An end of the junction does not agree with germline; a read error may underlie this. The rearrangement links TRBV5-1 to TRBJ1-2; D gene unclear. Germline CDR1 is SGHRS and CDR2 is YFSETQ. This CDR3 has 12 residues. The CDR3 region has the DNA TGTGCCAGCAGCTTGATGCGCGGTGGCTACACCTTC. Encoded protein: CASSLMRGGYTF.

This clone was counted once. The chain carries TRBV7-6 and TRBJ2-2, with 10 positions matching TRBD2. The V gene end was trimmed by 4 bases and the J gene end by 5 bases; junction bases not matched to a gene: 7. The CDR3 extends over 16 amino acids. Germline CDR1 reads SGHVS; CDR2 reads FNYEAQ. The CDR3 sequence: CASSSSGSRETGELFF. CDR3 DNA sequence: TGTGCCAGCAGCTCTAGCGGGAGCAGGGAGACCGGGGAGCTGTTTTTT.

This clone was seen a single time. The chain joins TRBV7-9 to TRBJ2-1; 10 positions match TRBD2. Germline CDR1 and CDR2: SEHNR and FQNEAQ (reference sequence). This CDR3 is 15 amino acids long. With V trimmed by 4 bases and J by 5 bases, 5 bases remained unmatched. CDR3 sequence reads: CASSSGTSVNNEQFF. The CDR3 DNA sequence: TGTGCCAGCAGCTCCGGGACTAGCGTAAACAATGAGCAGTTCTTC.

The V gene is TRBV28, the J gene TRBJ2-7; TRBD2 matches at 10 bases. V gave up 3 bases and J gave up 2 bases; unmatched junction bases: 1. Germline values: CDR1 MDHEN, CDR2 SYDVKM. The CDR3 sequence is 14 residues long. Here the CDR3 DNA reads TGTGCCAGCAGTTTCCTAGCGGGGGCCTACGAGCAGTACTTC. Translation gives CASSFLAGAYEQYF.

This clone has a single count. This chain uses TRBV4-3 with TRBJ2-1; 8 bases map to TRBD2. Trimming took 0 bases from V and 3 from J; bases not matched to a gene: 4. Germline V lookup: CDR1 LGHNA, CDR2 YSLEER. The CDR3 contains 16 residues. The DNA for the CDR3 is TGCGCCAGCAGCCAAGATGGGACTAGTGTCTACAATGAGCAGTTCTTC. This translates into CASSQDGTSVYNEQFF.

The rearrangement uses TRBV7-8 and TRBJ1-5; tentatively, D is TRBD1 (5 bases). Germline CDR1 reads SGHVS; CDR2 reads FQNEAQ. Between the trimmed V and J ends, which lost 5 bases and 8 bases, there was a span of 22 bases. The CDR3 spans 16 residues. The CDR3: CASSQKIRDSGKPQHF. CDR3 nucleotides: TGTGCCAGCAGCCAAAAAATCCGGGACTCCGGGAAGCCCCAGCATTTT.